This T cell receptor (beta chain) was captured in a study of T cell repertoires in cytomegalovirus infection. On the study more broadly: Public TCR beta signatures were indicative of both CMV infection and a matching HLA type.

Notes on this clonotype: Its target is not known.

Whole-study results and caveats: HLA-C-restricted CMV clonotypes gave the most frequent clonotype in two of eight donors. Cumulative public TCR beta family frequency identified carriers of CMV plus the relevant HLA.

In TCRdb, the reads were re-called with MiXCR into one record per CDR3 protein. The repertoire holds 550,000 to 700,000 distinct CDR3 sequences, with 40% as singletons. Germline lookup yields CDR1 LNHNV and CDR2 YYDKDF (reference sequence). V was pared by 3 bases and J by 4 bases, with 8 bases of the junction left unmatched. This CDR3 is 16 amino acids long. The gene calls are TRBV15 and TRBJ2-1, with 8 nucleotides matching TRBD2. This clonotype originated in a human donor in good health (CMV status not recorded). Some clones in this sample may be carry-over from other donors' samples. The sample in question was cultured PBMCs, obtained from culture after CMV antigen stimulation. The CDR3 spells CATSSGPSGRYNEQFF. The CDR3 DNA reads TGTGCCACCAGCAGCGGCCCTAGCGGGCGATACAATGAGCAGTTCTTC.